The 19 T cell receptor beta chains listed next were all sequenced from one sample in a study of OX40 agonist ivuxolimab in advanced cancers. Method: immunoSEQ multiplex PCR; TCRdb's copy keeps in-frame clones and lacks some. The sample carries approximately 80,000 clones, 75% to 95% recorded once. The sample in question was CD4+ or CD8+ T cells sorted from blood, obtained in a trial of the OX40 agonist ivuxolimab. The origin of the receptors is an adult with an advanced solid tumor such as melanoma, head and neck, liver or kidney cancer.

This chain joins TRBV19 and TRBJ2-3; 10 nucleotides align to TRBD2. V was clipped by 2 bases and J by 2 bases; unmatched bases: 1. There are 15 residues in the CDR3. Germline V gene sequence: CDR1 LNHDA, CDR2 SQIVND (reference sequence). As DNA, the CDR3 is TGTGCCAGTAGTATAACTAGCGGGACCACAGATACGCAGTATTTT. Protein sequence: CASSITSGTTDTQYF.

The V call is TRBV19, the J call TRBJ2-1; D might be TRBD1 or TRBD2, each matching 5 bases. CDR1 and CDR2 (germline): LNHDA, SQIVND (reference sequence). V lost 4 bases and J 3 bases, leaving 16 bases between the germline ends. CDR3 length: 16 residues. In DNA, the CDR3 is TGTGCCAGTAGTACTCCCAGTGGGGGAGTCTACAATGAGCAGTTCTTC. Protein product: CASSTPSGGVYNEQFF.

V and J are TRBV19 and TRBJ2-1; TRBD2 matches 14 bases. CDR3 size: 19 residues. Losses at the gene ends were 6 bases for V and 6 bases for J; bases not matched to a gene: 16. Per germline, CDR1 LNHDA and CDR2 SQIVND (reference sequence). The DNA of the CDR3 is TGTGCCAGTAGGGGCCTGCGGACTAGCGGGAGGATTGCGGCCAATGAGCAGTTCTTC. Protein sequence: CASRGLRTSGRIAANEQFF.

CDR3 residues: CASFRGNTIYF. The CDR3 region has the DNA TGTGCCAGCTTCAGGGGAAACACCATATATTTT. The V gene is TRBV6-5, the J gene TRBJ1-3, with D unresolved. Germline-derived CDR1 and CDR2 are MNHEY and SVGAGI. CDR3 length: 11 residues. The ends were cut back, 8 bases at V and 4 bases at J, with 6 bases in the middle.

The gene calls are TRBV4-1 and TRBJ2-7, with 7 bases aligning to TRBD2. The germline V gene has CDR1 MGHRA and CDR2 YSYEKL. This CDR3 region has 17 residues. Trimming cost V 0 bases and J 3 bases; bases outside gene matches: 11. The CDR3 loop reads CASSQDRSSGQYYEQYF. The DNA of the CDR3 is TGCGCCAGCAGCCAAGATCGTTCTAGCGGACAATACTACGAGCAGTACTTC.

V and J are TRBV5-1 and TRBJ2-3; perhaps D is TRBD1 or TRBD2 (5 bases each). Germline V lookup: CDR1 SGHRS, CDR2 YFSETQ. The length of the CDR3 is 15 residues. Trimming took off 4 bases at V and 5 bases at J, with 17 bases between the two ends. The CDR3 DNA reads TGCGCCAGCAGCCTACGCCTACTAGGGGAAGATACGCAGTATTTT. Its protein is CASSLRLLGEDTQYF.

The rearrangement uses TRBV7-8 and TRBJ2-2, with D possibly TRBD1 on 6 matching bases. The CDR3 sequence is 15 residues long. From germline, CDR1 is SGHVS and CDR2 FQNEAQ. Trimming removed 4 bases from V and 4 bases from J, with 13 bases in between. The CDR3 region is CASSYQGWGTGELFF. The CDR3 nucleotides read TGTGCCAGCAGCTATCAGGGGTGGGGCACCGGGGAGCTGTTTTTT. Full variable domain (outside the CDR3, taken from reference TRBV7-8 and TRBJ2-2): GAGVSQSPRYKVAKRGQDVALRCDPISGHVSLFWYQQALGQGPEFLTYFQNEAQLDKSGLPSDRFFAERPEGSVSTLKIQRTQQEDSAVYLCASSYQGWGTGELFFGEGSRLTVL.

Here the CDR3 reads CASSLAIPTDTQYF. The CDR3, as DNA: TGCGCCAGCAGCTTGGCCATTCCCACAGATACGCAGTATTTT. The gene calls are TRBV5-1 and TRBJ2-3; unclear D gene. CDR1 is SGHRS, CDR2 YFSETQ, per germline. The CDR3 runs 14 residues. The V gene lost 0 bases and the J gene lost 2 bases, with 7 bases spanning the gap.

The chain recombines TRBV9 with TRBJ2-1; D unresolved. The CDR3 is made up of 13 amino acids. Germline CDR1 and CDR2: SGDLS and YYNGEE. With 0 bases removed from V and 8 bases from J, the gap between germline ends came to 9 bases. This CDR3 reads CASSVAARDEQFF. CDR3 nucleotides: TGTGCCAGCAGCGTAGCAGCTAGAGATGAGCAGTTCTTC.

Only a few counts were recorded for this clone. The V call is TRBV4-1, the J call TRBJ2-1; D is tentatively TRBD1 or TRBD2 (6 bases each). The CDR3 has 17 residues. In germline, CDR1 is MGHRA, CDR2 YSYEKL. Trimming cost V 2 bases and J 7 bases, with 21 bases left between them. The CDR3 here is CASSQLPGGTFGNEQFF. Here the CDR3 DNA reads TGCGCCAGCAGCCAACTACCTGGGGGGACATTTGGTAATGAGCAGTTCTTC.

CDR3 protein: CASRPTGTPGANVLTF. The CDR3 bases are TGTGCCAGTAGGCCAACAGGGACCCCTGGGGCCAACGTCCTGACTTTC. The V call is TRBV19, the J call TRBJ2-6; TRBD1 is a possible D gene (6 bases). V dropped 6 bases and J dropped 2 bases, with 14 bases sitting between them. This CDR3 is built from 16 residues. Per germline, CDR1 LNHDA and CDR2 SQIVND (reference sequence).

The rearrangement joins TRBV7-9 to TRBJ2-7, with 8 positions matching TRBD2. Germline values: CDR1 SEHNR, CDR2 FQNEAQ (reference sequence). V lost 0 bases and J lost 7; bases outside the gene matches: 11. The CDR3 covers 16 residues. The CDR3, as DNA: TGTGCCAGCAGCTTAGCGCAGGCGACTAGCGCGGGGGAGCAGTACTTC. Translated: CASSLAQATSAGEQYF.

V gene TRBV9 combines with J gene TRBJ2-2; 9 nucleotides match TRBD2. The CDR3 extends over 18 amino acids. The V segment lost 4 bases and the J segment 5 bases; nucleotides outside the gene matches: 15. CDR1 is SGDLS and CDR2 is YYNGEE in the germline V gene. CDR3 DNA: TGTGCCAGCAGCCCCCCGGGGCTAGCGGGAAGAGGTACCGGGGAGCTGTTTTTT. It codes for CASSPPGLAGRGTGELFF.

The J gene is TRBJ2-3, the V gene TRBV18; perhaps D is TRBD1 or TRBD2 (5 bases each). The V gene's germline CDR1 is KGHSH and CDR2 LQKENI. This CDR3 region has 15 residues. The V end was cut by 3 bases, the J end by 2 bases, with 12 bases between. CDR3 region: CASSPHGGSTDTQYF. CDR3 coding DNA: TGTGCCAGCTCACCTCATGGGGGTTCCACAGATACGCAGTATTTT.

This chain joins TRBV7-6 and TRBJ2-2; D is perhaps TRBD2 (6 bases). Germline CDR1 and CDR2: SGHVS and FNYEAQ. The CDR3 totals 14 residues. Trimming shortened V by 10 bases and J by 4 bases, and 16 bases separated the two germline ends. The CDR3 spells CATLSGEFTGELFF. CDR3 sequence (DNA): TGTGCCACCCTTTCGGGGGAGTTCACCGGGGAGCTGTTTTTT.

This clone was counted a single time. The chain combines TRBV7-6 with TRBJ2-1; 9 bases fit TRBD2. After removal of 1 base from V and 5 bases from J, the junction contained 6 bases not matched to a gene. Germline V gene lookup returns CDR1 SGHVS and CDR2 FNYEAQ. The CDR3 consists of 16 residues. CDR3 residues: CASSLVELAGHNEQFF. The CDR3 DNA is TGTGCCAGCAGCTTAGTTGAGCTAGCGGGGCACAATGAGCAGTTCTTC.

The rearrangement links TRBV5-8 to TRBJ2-5, with a tentative D call TRBD1 (6 bases). Germline-derived CDR1 and CDR2 are SGHTS and YDEGEE. This CDR3 contains 15 residues. V lost 0 bases to trimming and J lost 1 base, with 10 bases between them. This CDR3 reads CASSLGQEIQETQYF. CDR3 DNA sequence: TGTGCCAGCAGCTTGGGACAGGAGATCCAAGAGACCCAGTACTTC.

V and J are TRBV25-1 and TRBJ2-3; no definite D call. The CDR3 sequence is 13 residues long. Germline V gives CDR1 MGHDK, CDR2 SYGVNS. Trimming removed 5 bases at V and 4 bases at J, with 10 bases between. The CDR3 nucleotides are TGTGCCAGCAGTCCATTGTCGGCAGATACGCAGTATTTT. Amino acid sequence: CASSPLSADTQYF.

V and J are TRBV5-1 and TRBJ2-7; D may be TRBD1 (7 bases). CDR1 is SGHRS, CDR2 YFSETQ, per germline. Deletions cut 1 base from V and 3 bases from J, with 14 bases between. CDR3 length equals 15 residues. CDR3: CASSLQTGRIYEQYF. CDR3 DNA: TGCGCCAGCAGCTTGCAGACAGGGAGGATCTACGAGCAGTACTTC.